The rows below give T cell receptor beta chains drawn from one sample of a study of shared clonotypes between healthy human individuals. The protocol was immunoSEQ multiplex PCR, while the TCRdb copy is restricted to in-frame clones and leaves out a portion. The sample comprises about 600,000 clones, about 96% of which are singletons, and 0.057% rests with the top ten. The material sequenced was naive CD4+ T cells sorted from blood. The receptors were gathered from a woman between 25 and 40 years old in good health. CDR3s include the opening cysteine and the closing phenylalanine or tryptophan. Only part of the rows carry a size: once, few, many, or a class if the clone is expanded.

clone size: NA; V gene: TRBV19; CDR3 protein: CASSRTSSYEQYF
clone size: NA; V gene: TRBV19; CDR3 protein: CASRPGTGSYNEQFF
clone size: NA; V gene: TRBV18; CDR3 protein: CASSPNKAGYTDTQYF
clone size: once; V gene: TRBV4-1; CDR3 protein: CASSRGLALPGELFF
clone size: NA; V gene: TRBV19; CDR3 protein: CASSPRGGRQETQYF
clone size: NA; V gene: TRBV19; CDR3 protein: CASSIRRQRGADTQYF
clone size: NA; V gene: TRBV5-6; CDR3 protein: CASSQGGVDTGELFF
clone size: NA; V gene: TRBV27; CDR3 protein: CASSSQGSEQYF
clone size: NA; V gene: TRBV25-1; CDR3 protein: CASSENRASASYEQYF
clone size: NA; V gene: TRBV30; CDR3 protein: CAWSEQGEAFF
clone size: NA; V gene: TRBV10-2; CDR3 protein: CASSDRTTNEKLFF
clone size: NA; V gene: TRBV5-1; CDR3 protein: CASSLGARSVSGNTIYF
clone size: few; V gene: TRBV7-8; CDR3 protein: CASSARQGTEAFF
clone size: NA; V gene: TRBV27; CDR3 protein: CASSFRDNGYTF
clone size: NA; V gene: TRBV15; CDR3 protein: CATSRGFGPGSSYNEQFF
clone size: NA; V gene: TRBV10-2; CDR3 protein: CASSEVWDSFYEQFF
clone size: NA; V gene: TRBV27; CDR3 protein: CASGSPGQPQHF
clone size: NA; V gene: TRBV28; CDR3 protein: CASSSRTGASYEQYF
clone size: NA; V gene: TRBV28; CDR3 protein: CASSSPGQGNNSPLHF
clone size: NA; V gene: TRBV5-1; CDR3 protein: CASSPRDSGFYEQYF
clone size: once; V gene: TRBV19; CDR3 protein: CASSSMGRETQYF
clone size: NA; V gene: TRBV2; CDR3 protein: CATRQSTDTQYF
clone size: NA; V gene: TRBV30; CDR3 protein: CAWSSGIISYEQYF
clone size: NA; V gene: TRBV28; CDR3 protein: CASSETGTGGQPQHF
clone size: NA; V gene: TRBV28; CDR3 protein: CASSLNGVEQYF
clone size: NA; V gene: TRBV21-1; CDR3 protein: CASSKVGGSGGNIQYF